This T cell receptor (beta chain) emerged from a study of sequential checkpoint blockade in melanoma. Study in general: Randomization was 1:1 between first-line nivolumab→ipilimumab and ipilimumab→nivolumab. Both treatment sequences were followed by maintenance nivolumab.

Sequenced by immunoSEQ multiplex PCR; TCRdb stores in-frame clones only, minus some. The data show approximately 13,000 clones, with 70% to 80% seen just once and approximately 24% held by the top ten. CDR1 and CDR2 (germline): SGHVS, FQNEAQ. There are 15 residues in the CDR3. Trimming removed 5 bases from V and 7 bases from J; junction bases left unmatched: 7. Treatment reported: randomized to nivolumab then ipilimumab (arm A) or the reverse (arm B). Patients had received no earlier DNA-damaging chemotherapy. Sorted cells were live CD3+CD8+, lacking CD19 and CD56, from PBMCs. The sequence was collected from a human donor with melanoma. The material was CD8+ T cells sorted from blood (inferred from file names), obtained from a patient given nivolumab and ipilimumab in sequence. The V gene is TRBV7-8, the J gene TRBJ1-6, with 8 bases lining up with TRBD1. The CDR3 here is CASSPGQGRNSPLHF. DNA of the CDR3: TGTGCCAGCAGCCCCGGACAGGGTAGGAATTCACCCCTCCACTTT.